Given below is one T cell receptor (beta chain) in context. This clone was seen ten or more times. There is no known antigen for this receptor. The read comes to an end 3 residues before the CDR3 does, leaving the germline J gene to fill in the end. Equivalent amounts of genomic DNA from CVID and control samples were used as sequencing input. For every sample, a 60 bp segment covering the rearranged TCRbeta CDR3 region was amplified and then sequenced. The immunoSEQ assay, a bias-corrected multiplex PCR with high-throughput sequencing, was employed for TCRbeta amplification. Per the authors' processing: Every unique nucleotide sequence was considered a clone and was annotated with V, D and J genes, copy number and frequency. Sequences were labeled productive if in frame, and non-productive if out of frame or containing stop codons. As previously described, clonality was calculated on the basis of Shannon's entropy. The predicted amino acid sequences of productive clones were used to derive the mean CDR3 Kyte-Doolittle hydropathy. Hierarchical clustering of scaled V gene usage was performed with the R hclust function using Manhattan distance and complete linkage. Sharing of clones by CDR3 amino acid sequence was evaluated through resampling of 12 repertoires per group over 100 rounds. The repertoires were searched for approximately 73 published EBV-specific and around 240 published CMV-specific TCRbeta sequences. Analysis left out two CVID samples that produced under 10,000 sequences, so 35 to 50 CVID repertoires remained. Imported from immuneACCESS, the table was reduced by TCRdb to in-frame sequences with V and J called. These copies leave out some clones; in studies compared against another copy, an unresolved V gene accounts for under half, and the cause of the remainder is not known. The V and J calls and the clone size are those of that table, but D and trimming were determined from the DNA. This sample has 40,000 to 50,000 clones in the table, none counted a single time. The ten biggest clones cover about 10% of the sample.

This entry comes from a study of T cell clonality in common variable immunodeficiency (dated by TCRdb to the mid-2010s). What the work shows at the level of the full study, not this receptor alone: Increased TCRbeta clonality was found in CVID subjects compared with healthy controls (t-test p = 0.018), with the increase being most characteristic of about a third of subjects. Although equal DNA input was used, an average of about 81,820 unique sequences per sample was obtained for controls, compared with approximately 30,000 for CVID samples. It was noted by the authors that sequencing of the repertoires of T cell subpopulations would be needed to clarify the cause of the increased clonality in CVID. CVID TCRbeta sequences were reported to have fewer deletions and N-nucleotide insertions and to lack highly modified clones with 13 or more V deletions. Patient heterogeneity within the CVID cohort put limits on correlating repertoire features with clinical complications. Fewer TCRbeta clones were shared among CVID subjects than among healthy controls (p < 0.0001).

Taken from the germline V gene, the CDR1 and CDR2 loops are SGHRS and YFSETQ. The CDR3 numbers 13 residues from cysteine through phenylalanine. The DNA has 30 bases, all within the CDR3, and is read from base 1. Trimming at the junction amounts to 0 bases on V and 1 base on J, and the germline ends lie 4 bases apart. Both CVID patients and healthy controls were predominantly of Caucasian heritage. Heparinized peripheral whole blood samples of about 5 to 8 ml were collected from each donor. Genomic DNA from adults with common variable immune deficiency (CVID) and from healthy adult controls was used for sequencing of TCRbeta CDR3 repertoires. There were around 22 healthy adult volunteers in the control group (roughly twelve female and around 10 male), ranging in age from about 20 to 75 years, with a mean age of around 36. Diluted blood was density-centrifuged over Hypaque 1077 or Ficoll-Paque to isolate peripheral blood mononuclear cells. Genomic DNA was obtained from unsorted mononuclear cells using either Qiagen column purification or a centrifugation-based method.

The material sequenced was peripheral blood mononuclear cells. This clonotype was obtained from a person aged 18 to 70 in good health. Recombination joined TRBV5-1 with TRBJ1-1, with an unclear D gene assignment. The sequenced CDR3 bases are TGCGCCAGCAGCTTGGCGGGGAACACTGAA. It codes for CASSLAGNTE. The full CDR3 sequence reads CASSLAGNTEAFF.